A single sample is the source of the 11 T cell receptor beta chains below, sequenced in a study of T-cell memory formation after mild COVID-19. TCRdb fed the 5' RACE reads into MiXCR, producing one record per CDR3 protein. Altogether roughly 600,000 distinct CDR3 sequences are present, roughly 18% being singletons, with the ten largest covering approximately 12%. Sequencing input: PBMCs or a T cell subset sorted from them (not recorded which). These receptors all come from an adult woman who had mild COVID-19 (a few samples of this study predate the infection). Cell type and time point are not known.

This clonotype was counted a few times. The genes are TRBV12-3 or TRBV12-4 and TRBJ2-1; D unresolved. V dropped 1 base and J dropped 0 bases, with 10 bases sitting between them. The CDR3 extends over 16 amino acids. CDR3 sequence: CASSLGHESSYNEQFF. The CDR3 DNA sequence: TGTGCCAGCAGTTTAGGACACGAAAGCTCCTACAATGAGCAGTTCTTC.

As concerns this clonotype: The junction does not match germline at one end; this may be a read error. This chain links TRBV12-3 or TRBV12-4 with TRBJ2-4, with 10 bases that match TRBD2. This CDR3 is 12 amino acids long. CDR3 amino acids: CASSLAGAGQYF. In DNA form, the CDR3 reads TGTGCCAGCAGTCTAGCGGGAGCCGGACAGTACTTC.

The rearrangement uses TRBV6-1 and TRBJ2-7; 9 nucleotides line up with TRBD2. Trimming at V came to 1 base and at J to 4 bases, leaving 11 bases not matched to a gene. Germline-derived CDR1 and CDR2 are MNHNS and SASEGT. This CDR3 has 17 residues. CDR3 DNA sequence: TGTGCCAGCAGTGAAGGGGGTTGGGCTAGCGGGGATTACGAGCAGTACTTC. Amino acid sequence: CASSEGGWASGDYEQYF.

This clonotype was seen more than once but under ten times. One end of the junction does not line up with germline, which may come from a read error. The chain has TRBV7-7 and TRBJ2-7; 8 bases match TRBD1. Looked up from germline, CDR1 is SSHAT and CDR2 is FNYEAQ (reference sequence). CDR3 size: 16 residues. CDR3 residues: CASSLLPGGDSYEQYF. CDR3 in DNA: TGTGCTAGCAGCTTACTGCCAGGGGGCGACTCCTACGAGCAGTACTTC.

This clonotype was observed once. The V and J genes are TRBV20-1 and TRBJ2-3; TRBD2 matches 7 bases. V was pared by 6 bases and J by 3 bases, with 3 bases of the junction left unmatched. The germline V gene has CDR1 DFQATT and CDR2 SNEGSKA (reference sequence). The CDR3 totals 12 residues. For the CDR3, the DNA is TGCAGTGCCTATAGCGGGACAGATACGCAGTATTTT. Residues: CSAYSGTDTQYF.

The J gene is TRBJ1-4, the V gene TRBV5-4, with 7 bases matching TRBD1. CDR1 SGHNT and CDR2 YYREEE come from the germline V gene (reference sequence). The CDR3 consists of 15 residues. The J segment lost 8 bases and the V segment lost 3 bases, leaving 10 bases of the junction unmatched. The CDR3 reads CASSSGGTVNEKLFF. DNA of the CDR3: TGTGCCAGCAGCTCAGGCGGGACAGTCAACGAAAAACTGTTTTTT.

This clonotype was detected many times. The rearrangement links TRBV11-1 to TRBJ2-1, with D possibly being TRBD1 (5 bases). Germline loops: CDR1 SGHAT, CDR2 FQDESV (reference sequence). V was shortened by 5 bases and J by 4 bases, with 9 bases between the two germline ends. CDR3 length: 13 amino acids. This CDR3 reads CASSQGGYNEQFF. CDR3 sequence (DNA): TGTGCCAGCAGCCAGGGTGGATACAATGAGCAGTTCTTC.

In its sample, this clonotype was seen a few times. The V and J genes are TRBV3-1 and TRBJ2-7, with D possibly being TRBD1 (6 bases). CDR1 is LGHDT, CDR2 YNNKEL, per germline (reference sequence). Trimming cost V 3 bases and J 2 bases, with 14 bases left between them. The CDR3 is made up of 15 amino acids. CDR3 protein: CASSHSGTRTYEQYF. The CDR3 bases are TGTGCCAGCAGCCACTCCGGGACAAGAACCTACGAGCAGTACTTC.

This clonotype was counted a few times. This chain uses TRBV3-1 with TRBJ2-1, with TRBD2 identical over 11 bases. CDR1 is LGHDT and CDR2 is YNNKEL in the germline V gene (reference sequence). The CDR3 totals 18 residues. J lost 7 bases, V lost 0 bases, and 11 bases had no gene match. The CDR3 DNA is TGTGCCAGCAGCCAAGAGGGCACTAGCGGGGGATTGGGGAATGAGCAGTTCTTC. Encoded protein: CASSQEGTSGGLGNEQFF.

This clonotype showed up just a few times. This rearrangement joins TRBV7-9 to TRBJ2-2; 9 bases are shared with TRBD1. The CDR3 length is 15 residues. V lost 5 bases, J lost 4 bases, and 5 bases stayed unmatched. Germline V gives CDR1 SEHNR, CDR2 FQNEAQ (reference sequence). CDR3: CASSTTGGATGELFF. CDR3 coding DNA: TGTGCCAGCAGCACGACAGGGGGAGCCACCGGGGAGCTGTTTTTT.

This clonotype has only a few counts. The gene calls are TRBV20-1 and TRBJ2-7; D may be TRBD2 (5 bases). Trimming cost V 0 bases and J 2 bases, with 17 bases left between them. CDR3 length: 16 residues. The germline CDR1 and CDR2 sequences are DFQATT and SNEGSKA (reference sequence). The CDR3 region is CSARDVRANTPYEQYF. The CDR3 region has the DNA TGCAGTGCTAGAGATGTGCGGGCCAATACCCCCTACGAGCAGTACTTC.